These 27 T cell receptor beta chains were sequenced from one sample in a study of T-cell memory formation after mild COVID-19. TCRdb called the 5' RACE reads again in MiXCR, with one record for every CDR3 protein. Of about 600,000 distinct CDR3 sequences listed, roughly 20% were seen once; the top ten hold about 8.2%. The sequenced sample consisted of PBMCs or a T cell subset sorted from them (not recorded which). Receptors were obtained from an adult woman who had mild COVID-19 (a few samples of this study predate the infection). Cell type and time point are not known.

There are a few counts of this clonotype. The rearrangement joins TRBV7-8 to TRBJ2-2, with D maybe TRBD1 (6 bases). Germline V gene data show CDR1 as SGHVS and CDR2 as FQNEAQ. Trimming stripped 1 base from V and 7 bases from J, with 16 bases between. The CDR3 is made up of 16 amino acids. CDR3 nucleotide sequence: TGTGCCAGCAGCTTAGGGACAGCGCTCGTTGGCGGGGAGCTGTTTTTT. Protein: CASSLGTALVGGELFF.

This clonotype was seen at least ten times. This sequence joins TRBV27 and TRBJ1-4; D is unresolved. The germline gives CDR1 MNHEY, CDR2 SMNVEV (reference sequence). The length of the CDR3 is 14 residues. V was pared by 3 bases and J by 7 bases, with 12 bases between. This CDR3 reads CASSFINSSEKLFF. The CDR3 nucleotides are TGTGCCAGCAGTTTCATAAACTCGAGTGAAAAACTGTTTTTT.

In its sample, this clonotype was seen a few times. The CDR3 sequence: CASSQGGLVSEQYF. The DNA of the CDR3 is TGTGCCAGCAGCCAGGGAGGACTCGTATCGGAGCAGTACTTC. This chain joins TRBV7-9 and TRBJ2-7, with a weak D call TRBD2 (6 bases). V gave up 5 bases and J gave up 7 bases, with 18 bases separating them. The CDR3 spans 14 residues. Germline lookup yields CDR1 SEHNR and CDR2 FQNEAQ (reference sequence).

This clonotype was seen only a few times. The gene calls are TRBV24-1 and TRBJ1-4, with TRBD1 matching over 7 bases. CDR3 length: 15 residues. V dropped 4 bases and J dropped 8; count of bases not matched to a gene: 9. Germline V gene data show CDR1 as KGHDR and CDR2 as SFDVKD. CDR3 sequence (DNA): TGTGCCACCAGTGACCCCAGACAGGGCGAAGAAAAACTGTTTTTT. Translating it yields CATSDPRQGEEKLFF.

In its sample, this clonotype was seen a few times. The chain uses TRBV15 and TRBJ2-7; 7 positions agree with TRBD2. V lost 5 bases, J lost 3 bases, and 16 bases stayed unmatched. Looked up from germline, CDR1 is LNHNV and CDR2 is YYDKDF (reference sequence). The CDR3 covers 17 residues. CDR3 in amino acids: CATSVRPTGLPFYEQYF. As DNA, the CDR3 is TGTGCCACCAGCGTCAGGCCTACGGGACTACCCTTCTACGAGCAGTACTTC.

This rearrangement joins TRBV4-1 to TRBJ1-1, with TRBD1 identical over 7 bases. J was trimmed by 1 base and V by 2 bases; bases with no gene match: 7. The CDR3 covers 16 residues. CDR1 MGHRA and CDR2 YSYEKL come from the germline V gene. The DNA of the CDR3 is TGCGCCAGCAGCCAACGGGAGGGGGCTTGGAACACTGAAGCTTTCTTT. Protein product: CASSQREGAWNTEAFF.

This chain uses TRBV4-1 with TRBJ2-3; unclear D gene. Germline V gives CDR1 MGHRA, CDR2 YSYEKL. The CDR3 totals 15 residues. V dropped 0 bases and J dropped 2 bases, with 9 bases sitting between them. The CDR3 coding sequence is TGCGCCAGCAGCCAAGATGGCACGTCCACAGATACGCAGTATTTT. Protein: CASSQDGTSTDTQYF.

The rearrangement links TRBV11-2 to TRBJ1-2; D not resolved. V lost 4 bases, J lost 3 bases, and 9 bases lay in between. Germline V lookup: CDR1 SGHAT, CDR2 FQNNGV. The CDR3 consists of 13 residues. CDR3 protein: CASSYPQHYGYTF. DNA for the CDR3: TGTGCCAGCAGCTATCCGCAACACTATGGCTACACCTTC.

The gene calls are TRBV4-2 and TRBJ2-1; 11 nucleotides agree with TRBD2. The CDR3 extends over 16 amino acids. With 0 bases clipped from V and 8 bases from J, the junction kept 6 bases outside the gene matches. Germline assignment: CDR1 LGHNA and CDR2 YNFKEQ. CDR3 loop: CASSQEASGRRDEQFF. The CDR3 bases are TGTGCCAGCAGCCAAGAGGCTAGCGGGAGGCGGGATGAGCAGTTCTTC.

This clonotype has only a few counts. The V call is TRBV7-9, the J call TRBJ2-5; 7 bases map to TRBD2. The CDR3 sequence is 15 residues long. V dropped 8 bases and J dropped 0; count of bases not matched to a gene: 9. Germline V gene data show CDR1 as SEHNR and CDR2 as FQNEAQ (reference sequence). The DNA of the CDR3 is TGTGCCAGCGGGAGGGGTTTCGGACACCAAGAGACCCAGTACTTC. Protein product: CASGRGFGHQETQYF.

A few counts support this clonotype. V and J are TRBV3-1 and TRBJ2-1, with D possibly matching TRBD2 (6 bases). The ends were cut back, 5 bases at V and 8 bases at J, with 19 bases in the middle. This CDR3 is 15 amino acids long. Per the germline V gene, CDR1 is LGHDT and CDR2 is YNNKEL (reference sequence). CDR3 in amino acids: CASSAWGVVKDEQFF. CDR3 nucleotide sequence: TGTGCCAGCAGCGCTTGGGGGGTTGTGAAAGATGAGCAGTTCTTC.

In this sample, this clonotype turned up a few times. The CDR3: CASSDGPGASTGELFF. The CDR3, as DNA: TGTGCCAGCAGTGATGGCCCAGGGGCGTCCACCGGGGAGCTGTTTTTT. The V gene is TRBV2, the J gene TRBJ2-2; a weak D match, TRBD1 (6 bases). Germline V gives CDR1 SNHLY, CDR2 FYNNEI. The CDR3 is 16 residues long. Trimming shortened V by 3 bases and J by 4 bases, and 15 bases separated the two germline ends.

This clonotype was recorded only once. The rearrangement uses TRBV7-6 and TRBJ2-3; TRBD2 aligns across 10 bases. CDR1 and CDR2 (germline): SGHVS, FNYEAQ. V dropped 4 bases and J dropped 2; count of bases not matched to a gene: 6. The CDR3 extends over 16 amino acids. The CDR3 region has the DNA TGTGCCAGCAGCTCGCAGCGGGAGGGGAACACAGATACGCAGTATTTT. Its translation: CASSSQREGNTDTQYF.

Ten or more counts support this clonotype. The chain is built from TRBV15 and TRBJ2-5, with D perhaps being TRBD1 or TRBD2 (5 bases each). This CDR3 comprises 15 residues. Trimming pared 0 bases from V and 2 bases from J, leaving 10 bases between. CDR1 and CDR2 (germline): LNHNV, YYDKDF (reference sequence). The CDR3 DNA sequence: TGTGCCACCAGCAGAGATCAGGGACCGCAAGAGACCCAGTACTTC. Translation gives CATSRDQGPQETQYF.

This chain's CDR3 is CSVDPSPLPYWTGGLTGTGELFF. In DNA, the CDR3 is TGCAGCGTTGACCCTAGCCCCCTCCCTTATTGGACAGGGGGCTTAACCGGCACCGGGGAGCTGTTTTTT. V usage is TRBV29-1 and J usage is TRBJ2-2; 11 bases fit TRBD1. V was clipped by 3 bases and J by 4 bases; unmatched bases: 28. CDR1 is SQVTM and CDR2 is ANQGSEA in the germline V gene. The CDR3 covers 23 residues.

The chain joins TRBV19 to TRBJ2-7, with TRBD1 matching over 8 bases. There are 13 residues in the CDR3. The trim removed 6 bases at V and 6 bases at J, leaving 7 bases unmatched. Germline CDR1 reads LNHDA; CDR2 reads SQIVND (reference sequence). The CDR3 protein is CASRSTGDPEQYF. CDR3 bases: TGTGCCAGTAGGTCGACAGGGGACCCCGAGCAGTACTTC.

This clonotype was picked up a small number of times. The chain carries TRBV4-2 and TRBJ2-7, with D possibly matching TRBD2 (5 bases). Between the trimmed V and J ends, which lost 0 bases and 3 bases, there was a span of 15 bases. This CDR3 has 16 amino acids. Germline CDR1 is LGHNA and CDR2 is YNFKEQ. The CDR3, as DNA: TGTGCCAGCAGCCAAGACGAGCGGACCCAGAGCTACGAGCAGTACTTC. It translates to CASSQDERTQSYEQYF.

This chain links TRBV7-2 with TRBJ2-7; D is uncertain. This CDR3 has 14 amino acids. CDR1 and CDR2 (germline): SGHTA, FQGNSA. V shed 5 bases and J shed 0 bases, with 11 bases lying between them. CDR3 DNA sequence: TGTGCCAGCAGCCCGCCGGGCGCCTCCTACGAGCAGTACTTC. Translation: CASSPPGASYEQYF. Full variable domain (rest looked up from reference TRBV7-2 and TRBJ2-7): GAGVSQSPSNKVTEKGKDVELRCDPISGHTALYWYRQSLGQGLEFLIYFQGNSAPDKSGLPSDRFSAERTGGSVSTLTIQRTQQEDSAVYLCASSPPGASYEQYFGPGTRLTVT.

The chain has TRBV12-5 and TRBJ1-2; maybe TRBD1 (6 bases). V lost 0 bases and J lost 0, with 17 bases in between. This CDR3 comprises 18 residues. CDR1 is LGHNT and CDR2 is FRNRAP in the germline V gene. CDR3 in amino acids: CASGLVIMDSASNYGYTF. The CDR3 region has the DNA TGTGCTAGTGGTTTGGTAATCATGGACAGTGCCTCTAACTATGGCTACACCTTC.

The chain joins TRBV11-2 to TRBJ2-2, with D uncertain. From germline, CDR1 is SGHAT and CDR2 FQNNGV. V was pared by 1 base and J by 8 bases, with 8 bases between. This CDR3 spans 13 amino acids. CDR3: CASSLVSRGELFF. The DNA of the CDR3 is TGTGCCAGCAGCTTAGTGTCCCGGGGGGAGCTGTTTTTT.

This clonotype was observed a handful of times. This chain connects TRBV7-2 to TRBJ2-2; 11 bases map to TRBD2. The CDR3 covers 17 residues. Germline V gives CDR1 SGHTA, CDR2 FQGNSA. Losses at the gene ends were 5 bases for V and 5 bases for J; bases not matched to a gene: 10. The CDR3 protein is CASSHSLAGARTGELFF. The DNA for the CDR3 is TGTGCCAGCAGCCACTCACTAGCGGGAGCGAGGACCGGGGAGCTGTTTTTT.

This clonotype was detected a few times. The CDR3 spells CASSLSRDTGVLFF. The CDR3, as DNA: TGTGCCAGCAGTTTATCGAGGGATACAGGGGTGCTGTTTTTT. This chain connects TRBV27 to TRBJ1-4, with TRBD1 identical over 7 bases. The CDR3 is 14 amino acids. Germline V gene lookup returns CDR1 MNHEY and CDR2 SMNVEV (reference sequence). V shed 0 bases, J shed 14 bases, and the junction held 9 bases outside the gene matches.

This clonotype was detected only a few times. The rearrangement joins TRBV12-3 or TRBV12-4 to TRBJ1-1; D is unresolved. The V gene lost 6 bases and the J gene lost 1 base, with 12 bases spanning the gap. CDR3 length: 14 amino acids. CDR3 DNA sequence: TGTGCCAGCAGAATCAGGATGAGGAACACTGAAGCTTTCTTT. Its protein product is CASRIRMRNTEAFF.

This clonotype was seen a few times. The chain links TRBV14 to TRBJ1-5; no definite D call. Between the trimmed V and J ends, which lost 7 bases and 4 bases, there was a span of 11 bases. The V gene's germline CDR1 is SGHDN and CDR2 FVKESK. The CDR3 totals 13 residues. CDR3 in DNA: TGTGCCAGCACCACACATTATAATCAGCCCCAGCATTTT. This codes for CASTTHYNQPQHF.

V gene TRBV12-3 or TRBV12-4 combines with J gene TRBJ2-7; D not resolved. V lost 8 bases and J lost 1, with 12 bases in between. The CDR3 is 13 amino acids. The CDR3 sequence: CASALAASYEQYF. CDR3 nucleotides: TGTGCCAGCGCATTGGCGGCTTCCTACGAGCAGTACTTC.

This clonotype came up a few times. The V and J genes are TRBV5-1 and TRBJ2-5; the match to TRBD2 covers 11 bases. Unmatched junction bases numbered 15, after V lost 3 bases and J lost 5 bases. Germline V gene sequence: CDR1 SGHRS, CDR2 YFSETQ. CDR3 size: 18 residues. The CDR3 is CASSSPGLADPMAETQYF. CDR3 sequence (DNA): TGCGCCAGCAGCTCCCCGGGACTAGCGGACCCAATGGCGGAGACCCAGTACTTC.

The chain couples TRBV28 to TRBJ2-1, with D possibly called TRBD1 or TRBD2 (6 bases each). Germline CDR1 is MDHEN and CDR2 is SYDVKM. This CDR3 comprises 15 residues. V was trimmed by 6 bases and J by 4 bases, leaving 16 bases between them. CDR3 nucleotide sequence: TGTGCCAGCAGCCGAGGGGGGCCGGGTTACAATGAGCAGTTCTTC. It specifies CASSRGGPGYNEQFF. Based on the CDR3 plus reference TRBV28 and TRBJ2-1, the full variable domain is DVKVTQSSRYLVKRTGEKVFLECVQDMDHENMFWYRQDPGLGLRLIYFSYDVKMKEKGDIPEGYSVSREKKERFSLILESASTNQTSMYLCASSRGGPGYNEQFFGPGTRLTVL.